These 12 T cell receptor beta chains were sequenced from one sample in a study of blood T cell repertoires in COVID-19. Sequenced by immunoSEQ multiplex PCR; TCRdb stores in-frame clones only, minus some. This table has 450,000 or so clones, approximately 90% appearing once. The sample consisted of peripheral blood. All receptors come from a young man with COVID-19, enrolled during active disease.

This chain links TRBV6-5 with TRBJ1-4; 7 bases are a match to TRBD1. The CDR3 spans 14 residues. V lost 8 bases and J lost 7; bases outside the gene matches: 10. Germline V CDR1 and CDR2: MNHEY, SVGAGI. CDR3 sequence: CASQIGRGPEKLFF. For the CDR3, the DNA is TGTGCCAGCCAGATAGGAAGGGGGCCTGAAAAACTGTTTTTT.

CDR3 residues: CASSFYARQGVGGNQPQHF. CDR3 bases: TGTGCCAGTAGTTTCTACGCGAGACAGGGGGTTGGTGGCAATCAGCCCCAGCATTTT. The chain joins TRBV19 to TRBJ1-5; TRBD1 matches 9 bases. Trimming took 5 bases from V and 2 from J; bases not matched to a gene: 16. Germline V lookup: CDR1 LNHDA, CDR2 SQIVND (reference sequence). The CDR3 is 19 residues long.

J is TRBJ2-2 and V is TRBV19, with a tentative D call TRBD1 (5 bases). Looked up from germline, CDR1 is LNHDA and CDR2 is SQIVND (reference sequence). The V end was cut by 4 bases, the J end by 5 bases, with 11 bases between. There are 14 residues in the CDR3. As DNA, the CDR3 is TGTGCCAGTAGTAGCCCCCAGGGTACCGGGGAGCTGTTTTTT. It yields the protein CASSSPQGTGELFF.

The chain joins TRBV4-2 to TRBJ2-1; D is possibly TRBD1 (6 bases). The CDR3 consists of 16 residues. Trimming shortened V by 1 base and J by 0 bases, and 10 bases separated the two germline ends. Germline V gives CDR1 LGHNA, CDR2 YNFKEQ. The chain's CDR3 is CASSQGVGGSYNEQFF. For the CDR3, the DNA is TGTGCCAGCAGCCAAGGGGTAGGGGGCTCCTACAATGAGCAGTTCTTC.

This chain connects TRBV5-1 to TRBJ2-3; TRBD2 agrees at 8 bases. CDR1 and CDR2 from the germline V gene are SGHRS and YFSETQ. The CDR3 spans 15 residues. V was pared by 4 bases and J by 2 bases, with 6 bases of the junction left unmatched. This CDR3 is CASSKQAGVTDTQYF. CDR3 DNA sequence: TGCGCCAGCAGCAAACAAGCGGGGGTCACAGATACGCAGTATTTT.

V usage is TRBV18 and J usage is TRBJ1-3, with 9 positions matching TRBD1. The ends lost 1 base at V and 1 base at J; junction bases unmatched: 5. CDR3 length: 17 residues. Germline CDR1 and CDR2: KGHSH and LQKENI. CDR3 sequence (DNA): TGTGCCAGCTCACCACGGGGACAGGGACCTTCTGGAAACACCATATATTTT. Translation: CASSPRGQGPSGNTIYF.

V is TRBV5-1 and J is TRBJ2-2, with 11 bases lining up with TRBD2. This CDR3 has 16 amino acids. Looked up from germline, CDR1 is SGHRS and CDR2 is YFSETQ. Trimming cost V 4 bases and J 2 bases; bases outside gene matches: 4. The CDR3 region has the DNA TGCGCCAGCAGCATTACTAGCGGGAGTAACACCGGGGAGCTGTTTTTT. Translating gives CASSITSGSNTGELFF.

The chain combines TRBV5-1 with TRBJ2-7, with D possibly matching TRBD1 (5 bases). The germline V gene encodes CDR1 SGHRS and CDR2 YFSETQ. V lost 3 bases, J lost 3 bases, and 16 bases lay in between. The CDR3 loop spans 15 amino acids. The CDR3 coding sequence is TGCGCCAGCAGCTACACAGGAAACCCGGGCTACGAGCAGTACTTC. Amino acids: CASSYTGNPGYEQYF.

The chain combines TRBV5-1 with TRBJ1-2, with TRBD1 identical over 9 bases. CDR1 and CDR2 from the germline V gene are SGHRS and YFSETQ. The CDR3 is 15 amino acids. The ends lost 3 bases at V and 6 bases at J; junction bases unmatched: 9. CDR3 sequence: CASSSTGGERNGYTF. Written as DNA, the CDR3 is TGCGCCAGCAGCTCGACAGGGGGTGAAAGGAATGGCTACACCTTC. Based on the CDR3 plus reference TRBV5-1 and TRBJ1-2, the full variable domain is KAGVTQTPRYLIKTRGQQVTLSCSPISGHRSVSWYQQTPGQGLQFLFEYFSETQRNKGNFPGRFSGRQFSNSRSEMNVSTLELGDSALYLCASSSTGGERNGYTFGSGTRLTVV.

The sample holds many counts of this clone. V gene TRBV27 combines with J gene TRBJ1-1; no clear D. CDR3 length: 15 amino acids. Germline assignment: CDR1 MNHEY and CDR2 SMNVEV (reference sequence). V lost 1 base and J lost 1, with 10 bases in between. The CDR3 protein is CASSLLGRENTEAFF. DNA of the CDR3: TGTGCCAGCAGTTTATTAGGACGGGAGAACACTGAAGCTTTCTTT.

This sequence joins TRBV2 and TRBJ1-1, with 9 bases aligning to TRBD1. The CDR3 has 15 amino acids. Trimming cost V 6 bases and J 3 bases; bases outside gene matches: 8. Germline V gene sequence: CDR1 SNHLY, CDR2 FYNNEI. The CDR3 nucleotides read TGTGCCAGCAGAAAACCGGGACAGGGTCACACTGAAGCTTTCTTT. Residues: CASRKPGQGHTEAFF.

The chain carries TRBV29-1 and TRBJ2-5, with D possibly being TRBD2 (7 bases). V was pared by 4 bases and J by 3 bases, with 18 bases between. In germline, CDR1 is SQVTM, CDR2 ANQGSEA. The CDR3 length is 15 residues. The DNA for the CDR3 is TGCAGCGTTGGGGGGAGGGAGCCAGGGGAAGAGACCCAGTACTTC. Translated, it gives CSVGGREPGEETQYF. The full variable domain, rest sourced from reference TRBV29-1 and TRBJ2-5, is SAVISQKPSRDICQRGTSLTIQCQVDSQVTMMFWYRQQPGQSLTLIATANQGSEATYESGFVIDKFPISRPNLTFSTLTVSNMSPEDSSIYLCSVGGREPGEETQYFGPGTRLLVL.